This TCR beta chain was sequenced for a study of cytomegalovirus exposure and HLA in healthy donors. Overall study: In an earlier analysis, some 110 million unique TCR beta sequences were found from 150 million to 200 million T cells.

In regard to this clone: Its antigen is as yet unknown.

Vbeta (60) and Jbeta (13) primers were used in the PCR. The protocol was immunoSEQ multiplex PCR, while the TCRdb copy is restricted to in-frame clones and leaves out a portion. The sample has 95,000 to 100,000 clones, 85% to 90% seen once. Study outcomes and limitations: Reportedly, fewer N-insertions than the approximately 610-donor mean appeared in an Asian-associated ancestry cluster in a later analysis. An analysis that came later showed most CMV-associated TCR beta chains appearing HLA-restricted.

The CDR3 runs to 15 residues. CDR1 is KGHSH and CDR2 is LQKENI in the germline V gene. Deletions cut 2 bases from V and 2 bases from J, with 12 bases between. What was sequenced was PBMCs. This TCR was recovered from a young man in good health and CMV-seronegative. The gene calls are TRBV18 and TRBJ2-5; D might be TRBD1 (6 bases). The CDR3 sequence is CASSPSRGRQETQYF. The CDR3 DNA sequence: TGTGCCAGCTCACCATCCAGGGGTAGGCAAGAGACCCAGTACTTC.